A selection of T cell receptor beta chains follows, all from one sample in a study of T-cell memory formation after mild COVID-19. TCRdb redid the calling of the 5' RACE reads with MiXCR, one entry per CDR3 protein. The table has a few hundred thousand distinct CDR3 sequences, 25% to 30% seen once. Sample: PBMCs or a T cell subset sorted from them (not recorded which). The receptors were sampled from an adult woman who had mild COVID-19 (a few samples of this study predate the infection). Cell type and time point are not known. CDR3s include the opening cysteine and the closing phenylalanine or tryptophan. The order of the fields is clone size, J gene, D gene, V gene, CDR3 DNA, CDR3 protein. D genes are given only for firm matches. Expanded clones are given a class, and other clones once, few, many or no size at all.

clone_size: few; j_call: TRBJ2-7; d_call: TRBD1; v_call: TRBV20-1; cdr3_nt: TGCAGTGCCTATCCCGGGACAGGGATCCTAACTATGTACTTC; cdr3_aa: CSAYPGTGILTMYF
clone_size: .; j_call: TRBJ2-7; d_call: .; v_call: TRBV15; cdr3_nt: TGTGCCACCAGCAGCGGGGAACAGTTCGACGAGCAGTACTTC; cdr3_aa: CATSSGEQFDEQYF
clone_size: few; j_call: TRBJ2-1; d_call: TRBD2; v_call: TRBV6-4; cdr3_nt: TGTGCCAGCAGCGCCGGGACTAGCGGGGAGCAGTTCTTC; cdr3_aa: CASSAGTSGEQFF
clone_size: .; j_call: TRBJ2-2; d_call: TRBD2; v_call: TRBV7-2; cdr3_nt: TGTGCCAGCAGCTTTAATAGCGGGAAGAGCGGGGAGCTGTTTTTT; cdr3_aa: CASSFNSGKSGELFF
clone_size: .; j_call: TRBJ1-2; d_call: TRBD1; v_call: TRBV7-3; cdr3_nt: TGTGCCAGCAGCTCGACAGGGTTTTATGGCTACACCTTC; cdr3_aa: CASSSTGFYGYTF
clone_size: few; j_call: TRBJ2-1; d_call: .; v_call: TRBV12-3/TRBV12-4; cdr3_nt: TGTGCCAGCAGCCTTCTTTTCTTTCCAACCCAGGGAGATAGCAATGAGCAGTTCTTC; cdr3_aa: CASSLLFFPTQGDSNEQFF
clone_size: .; j_call: TRBJ2-3; d_call: TRBD2; v_call: TRBV24-1; cdr3_nt: TGTGCCACCAGTGATTTTGGTGGCGGGGGGGCCAACTCAGATACGCAGTATTTT; cdr3_aa: CATSDFGGGGANSDTQYF
clone_size: few; j_call: TRBJ2-1; d_call: .; v_call: TRBV11-2; cdr3_nt: TGTGCCAGCAGCTTCCAGGGACTTGAGCAGTTCTTC; cdr3_aa: CASSFQGLEQFF
clone_size: many; j_call: TRBJ2-1; d_call: TRBD2; v_call: TRBV7-8; cdr3_nt: TGTGCCAGCAGCTCGACTAGCGGTAGTTCCTACAATGAGCAGTTCTTC; cdr3_aa: CASSSTSGSSYNEQFF
clone_size: .; j_call: TRBJ2-1; d_call: .; v_call: TRBV20-1; cdr3_nt: TGCAGTGCTAGTGAGGGGCACAATGAGCAGTTCTTC; cdr3_aa: CSASEGHNEQFF
clone_size: .; j_call: TRBJ1-5; d_call: .; v_call: TRBV12-5; cdr3_nt: TGTGCTAGTGGTTCAGAAGTAGACAAGCCCCAGCATTTT; cdr3_aa: CASGSEVDKPQHF
clone_size: many; j_call: TRBJ2-2; d_call: .; v_call: TRBV9; cdr3_nt: TGTGCCAGCAGCGTGGGGACGACCACCGGGGAGCTGTTTTTT; cdr3_aa: CASSVGTTTGELFF
clone_size: once; j_call: TRBJ2-3; d_call: .; v_call: TRBV14; cdr3_nt: TGTGCCAGCAGCCAAGATATGGATACGCAGTATTTT; cdr3_aa: CASSQDMDTQYF
clone_size: .; j_call: TRBJ2-5; d_call: .; v_call: TRBV12-3/TRBV12-4; cdr3_nt: TGTGCCAGCAGCCCAAGGGCCCCTGAGACCCAGTACTTC; cdr3_aa: CASSPRAPETQYF
clone_size: few; j_call: TRBJ2-3; d_call: .; v_call: TRBV7-9; cdr3_nt: TGTGCCAGCAGCCTCCTCTGGGGCGAGGGTAGCACAGATACGCAGTATTTT; cdr3_aa: CASSLLWGEGSTDTQYF
clone_size: few; j_call: TRBJ2-7; d_call: .; v_call: TRBV6-2/TRBV6-3; cdr3_nt: TGTGCCAGCAGTTATGTCCGCGGGGTCCCTCCCTACGAGCAGTACTTC; cdr3_aa: CASSYVRGVPPYEQYF
clone_size: .; j_call: TRBJ1-2; d_call: TRBD1; v_call: TRBV4-1; cdr3_nt: TGCGCCAGCAGCCTCTCGGACAGGGGGTTGGCCTATGGCTACACCTTC; cdr3_aa: CASSLSDRGLAYGYTF
clone_size: once; j_call: TRBJ1-1; d_call: .; v_call: TRBV2; cdr3_nt: TGTGCCAGCAGGTACGTGGGACGGAACACTGAAGCTTTCTTT; cdr3_aa: CASRYVGRNTEAFF
clone_size: once; j_call: TRBJ1-3; d_call: .; v_call: TRBV19; cdr3_nt: TGTGCCAGTACCCCGACAGCCTCTGGAAACACCATATATTTT; cdr3_aa: CASTPTASGNTIYF
clone_size: many; j_call: TRBJ1-6; d_call: .; v_call: TRBV7-8; cdr3_nt: TGTGCCAGCAGCGAGTCCAGGGACTATAATTCACCCCTCCACTTT; cdr3_aa: CASSESRDYNSPLHF
clone_size: .; j_call: TRBJ1-2; d_call: TRBD1; v_call: TRBV6-5; cdr3_nt: TGTGCCAGCAGAATGGACAGGCGACACTATGGCTACACCTTC; cdr3_aa: CASRMDRRHYGYTF
clone_size: .; j_call: TRBJ2-7; d_call: .; v_call: TRBV14; cdr3_nt: TGTGCCAGCAGACTGACAGGAAGCGGGCCCTACGAGCAGTACTTC; cdr3_aa: CASRLTGSGPYEQYF
clone_size: few; j_call: TRBJ2-5; d_call: TRBD1; v_call: TRBV25-1; cdr3_nt: TGTGCCACCAAGACAGGGAGTCTGGTGGAGACCCAGTACTTC; cdr3_aa: CATKTGSLVETQYF
clone_size: .; j_call: TRBJ2-7; d_call: TRBD2; v_call: TRBV12-3/TRBV12-4; cdr3_nt: TGTGCCAGCAGTTTCGCTAGCGGGCGGGGATACGAGCAGTACTTC; cdr3_aa: CASSFASGRGYEQYF
clone_size: .; j_call: TRBJ2-5; d_call: .; v_call: TRBV4-1; cdr3_nt: TGCGCCAGCAGCCAAGTAACACGGCAAGAGACCCAGTACTTC; cdr3_aa: CASSQVTRQETQYF
clone_size: few; j_call: TRBJ2-7; d_call: .; v_call: TRBV4-1; cdr3_nt: TGCGCCAGCAGCCACTTTCCCGACAGAGCCTACGAGCAGTACTTC; cdr3_aa: CASSHFPDRAYEQYF
clone_size: many; j_call: TRBJ2-5; d_call: .; v_call: TRBV12-3/TRBV12-4; cdr3_nt: TGTGCCAGCAGTCCCCGGGGGCAAGAGACCCAGTACTTC; cdr3_aa: CASSPRGQETQYF
clone_size: .; j_call: TRBJ2-3; d_call: .; v_call: TRBV20-1; cdr3_nt: TGCAGTGCGATATTAAGGGACCGTGTAGTAGATACGCAGTATTTT; cdr3_aa: CSAILRDRVVDTQYF
clone_size: .; j_call: TRBJ2-5; d_call: .; v_call: TRBV21-1; cdr3_nt: TGTGCCAGCAGCAAAGAATCCCTCGGACTAGCGGAAGAGACCCAGTACTTC; cdr3_aa: CASSKESLGLAEETQYF
clone_size: few; j_call: TRBJ2-5; d_call: TRBD1; v_call: TRBV7-9; cdr3_nt: TGTGCCAGCAGCCCCGAACTGGGCAGGGGGCCGGAGACCCAGTACTTC; cdr3_aa: CASSPELGRGPETQYF
clone_size: .; j_call: TRBJ1-2; d_call: .; v_call: TRBV5-1; cdr3_nt: TGCGCCAGCAGCTTGTTCGTGGGAGGTGCGTGGGGCTACACCTTC; cdr3_aa: CASSLFVGGAWGYTF